This T cell receptor (beta chain) comes out of a study of cytomegalovirus exposure and HLA in healthy donors (dated by TCRdb to 2017 to 2019). With respect to the entire study: In an earlier analysis of 550 to 750 of the donors, about 260 Gb of sequence data and about 110 million unique TCR beta sequences from approximately 180 million T cells were reported. An early release covering over 500 HLA-typed donors comprised about 290 gigabases of sequencing data and tens of millions of unique TCR sequences. Among the roughly 400 genotyped donors, around 81% belonged to the genetic ancestry cluster associated with self-reported Caucasian donors. The study aimed to test whether signatures of past pathogen exposure could be identified by cataloging public T cell receptors. Using immunosequencing, the study profiled T cell repertoires from around 670 subjects and related those repertoires to cytomegalovirus serostatus. In addition to the first cohort of around 670 subjects, a separate validation cohort of approximately 130 different subjects was used. To predict cytomegalovirus infection status, the study brought together high-throughput TCR immunosequencing, statistical association of individual TCRs with disease status, and machine learning. To study patterns of TCR occurrence, a later analysis re-analyzed previously published TCR beta repertoires from around 700 donors and added high-resolution HLA genotyping. Rather than using new phenotypic data, the later analysis identified candidate immune exposures from TCR beta sequences and from how often those sequences occurred across donors. An earlier analysis of approximately 500 of the donors applied high-throughput TCR beta sequencing to assess whether each TCR beta V gene segment acted as functional or pseudogenic. Donor age, sex, ethnicity and CMV serostatus were compiled together with the repertoire data. A later genetic analysis took genome-wide SNP genotypes for about 65% of the 666 donors and used that subset as a discovery cohort. All discovery cohort repertoires had been generated using a single sequencing platform. HLA typing covered class I and class II loci at four-digit resolution. Typing coverage differed by locus: A, B, C, DRB1 and DQB1 were typed in roughly 629-630 donors, DQA1 in about 510, DPA1 in 600 to 610, and DPB1 in around 490. Because of strong linkage in the cohort, a handful of DR-DQ haplotypes were treated as single units for association and clustering. Among approximately 370 genotyped donors of the cohort, an average of approximately 200,000 unique TCR beta nucleotide sequences was sequenced per donor, of which about 19% were non-productive.

The cohort consisted of 666 healthy bone marrow donors. Cohort members were all nominally healthy when sampled, although unrecorded immune exposures were likely present. The donor was CMV seronegative and belonged to the group of 352 seronegative cohort members. Each donor provided a peripheral blood sample, and peripheral blood mononuclear cells were used for TCR beta sequencing. Genomic DNA was extracted from the blood cell samples with the Qiagen DNeasy Blood Extraction Kit. As for this clone: Its recognized antigen is unknown. No much larger clone is present one base from it, and per-base qualities are unavailable.

Study-level results and caveats: While some public TCRs were present in many individuals, most TCR sequences turned up only very rarely across donors. Three of the identified cytomegalovirus-associated TCR beta chains were confirmed in vitro to be specific for cytomegalovirus antigens. HLA typing was unavailable for some donors at each locus, so association tests used only the typed subset. The earlier analysis of some 560 of the donors excluded approximately 17 rarely observed V segments, including chromosome 9 orphons, because counts were too low. The 87-base-pair reads could not distinguish some IMGT-functional V segments, including TRBV6-2 and TRBV6-3, so those segments were excluded. A further reported finding was that TCR beta sequences accurately predicted the HLA-A and HLA-B alleles for most subjects in the first cohort. The cohort was sequenced for TCR beta chains only, and without alpha or paired-chain data the features that could be detected were limited. Sequencing depth was assumed to be roughly uniform across donors in the presence/absence analyses, though that assumption may not hold. The authors suggested that the approach could potentially be generalized to other disease states and immunological phenotypes. A later analysis found that TCR association rates varied across HLA loci, with DRB1 alleles showing the most associated TCRs and HLA-C alleles the fewest. A later analysis reported that several top co-occurrence clusters appeared linked to parvovirus B19, influenza, CMV and Epstein-Barr virus. Linkage disequilibrium might explain the correlated functional status among segregating V segments, but an unknown experimental factor could not be ruled out. An earlier analysis of approximately 540 of the donors showed that most TCR beta V segments appeared in productive rearrangements either about 87% or about 30% of the time, which broadly matched IMGT annotations. The classifier was reported to diagnose cytomegalovirus status with high specificity and sensitivity in both the original and validation cohorts. In the study, roughly 160 TCR beta chains were listed as associated with cytomegalovirus. Immune exposure information for the cohort was limited to CMV serostatus. In a later genetic analysis, fewer N-insertions in productive TCRs were reported among donors in an Asian-associated ancestry cluster than the roughly 700-donor mean. A later genetic analysis associated a missense DCLRE1C variant with V-gene and J-gene trimming of TCR beta chains, and an independent cohort replicated the association. According to a later analysis, most CMV-associated TCR beta chains appeared to be HLA-restricted, and the HLA associations seemed to be driven largely by CMV exposure. When HLA alleles, especially DR and DQ, strongly co-occurred, attributing TCR associations to individual alleles was difficult. The sequencing pipeline was judged likely to have produced a cluster of highly shared sequence variants as a technical artifact. In a later analysis, HLA-associated TCR beta chains showed more clonal expansion and lower generation probabilities than non-associated chains that were equally common. At a false discovery rate of 0.05, a later analysis linked roughly 17,000 TCR beta sequences to specific HLA alleles.

Library generation was performed with the immunoSEQ multiplex PCR assay. For the multiplex PCR, a mixture combining 60 forward primers for TCR Vbeta segments and 13 reverse primers for TCR Jbeta segments was used. A multiplex PCR assay on genomic DNA amplified the CDR3 region of rearranged TCR beta genes. Amplified TCR beta libraries were sequenced as 87-base-pair reads on the Illumina HiSeq System. Per the authors' processing: A later analysis counted tens of millions of unique TCR beta chains across the 500 to 850 repertoires, and 10 million to 12 million of these chains were shared by at least two donors. A nearest-neighbor algorithm error-corrected the raw reads and collapsed the reads into unique sequences, merging closely related sequences to remove PCR and sequencing errors. V, D and J gene segments were assigned by aligning CDR3 sequences to IMGT reference sequences. For a sequence to be retained, a match of at least six nucleotides to both a V gene segment and a J gene segment was required. A rearrangement counted as productive if the CDR3 had no stop codons and remained in frame with V and J, and every other rearrangement counted as non-productive. CDR3 was defined according to IMGT convention as the region running from the second conserved V-encoded cysteine to the conserved J-encoded phenylalanine. The earlier analysis of 500 to 600 of the donors excluded sequences that lacked an unambiguous match to a single V gene segment. In an earlier analysis of a few hundred of the donors, a V segment was called functional when productive rearrangements were above 56.7%, and segregating when the standard deviation between donors exceeded 5%. A statistical classification framework was built for diagnosing cytomegalovirus status from the catalog of TCR beta chain sequences. In a later analysis, TCR nucleotide sequences were compared against IMGT/GENE-DB human TR gene sequences so that V and J genes could be assigned. The TCRdist pipeline was used in a later analysis to assign CDR3 sequences and most-parsimonious VDJ recombination scenarios. In a later analysis, every TCR beta chain was defined by the combination of its CDR3 amino acid sequence and its V-gene family, and reads without a unique V-gene family were dropped. In a later analysis, 500 to 650 highly shared, low-generation-probability nucleotide sequences were removed to address suspected cross-contamination and a sequencing artifact. In a later analysis, a clonal expansion index was calculated for each public chain from normalized within-repertoire ranks of inferred template counts. In a later analysis, generation probabilities were computed with a VDJ recombination model fitted to out-of-frame rearrangements, and the resulting probabilities were checked against IGoR. Hypergeometric tests were used in a later analysis to score TCR-TCR, TCR-HLA and TCR-CMV co-occurrence, with a repertoire-size bias correction applied to the TCR pairs. A later analysis estimated false discovery rates by permuting HLA or CMV assignments 20 times. In a later analysis, co-occurring TCRs were grouped with DBSCAN, and TCRdist sequence similarity was added when clustering was performed within HLA-allele-positive subsets. Repertoires with fewer than 30,000 or more than 120,000 public chains, plus five repertoires with anomalous nucleotide sharing, were excluded from co-occurrence clustering. This immuneACCESS table, as held by TCRdb, lists in-frame sequences with V and J called but not all clones. Of the missing ones, under half trace to an unresolved V gene in checked studies; the others have no known cause. The DNA gave D and trimming, while V, J and clone size come from that table. The sample yields 120,000 to 150,000 clones; 82% were counted once. In total, the top ten clones hold about 2.3% of the sample.

V loses 2 bases of germline sequence and J loses 1 base, and the interval between the two ends is 11 bases. Reading the germline V gene gives CDR1 SGDLS and CDR2 YYNGEE. Measured from the cysteine to the phenylalanine, the CDR3 is 15 residues long. Only CDR3 DNA remains: 45 bases, in frame from the first base. The chain employs TRBV9 and TRBJ2-3; the D gene is not confidently resolved. Sequencing input: PBMCs. The receptor's source is a male donor in good health and CMV-seronegative. In nucleotide form, the sequence is TGTGCCAGCAGCGTCCTTAAATCCGGCACAGATACGCAGTATTTT. It specifies CASSVLKSGTDTQYF.